The sequence of this T cell receptor (beta chain) was determined in a study of blood T cell repertoires in COVID-19. Study background: Acute and convalescent COVID-19 specimens originated in the United States, Italy and Spain. Sources were T cells, B-cell-depleted T cells, or PBMCs; the material itself was cDNA or gDNA.

Germline CDR1 and CDR2: SGHNT and YYREEE (reference sequence). This CDR3 spans 15 amino acids. V shed 4 bases and J 0 bases; nucleotides not matched to a gene: 7. Authors' processing steps: Reference gene primer amplification gave nucleated cell count estimates. The assay was immunoSEQ multiplex PCR, and TCRdb's table has in-frame clones only and misses some. From that table come the V and J calls and clone size; the DNA was used to work out D and trimming. Found here are about 300,000 clones, about 89% of them singletons; the top ten hold roughly 5%. The TCR originated in a middle-aged man with acute or convalescent COVID-19. The rearrangement links TRBV5-4 to TRBJ2-7, with 7 bases fitting TRBD1. The specimen was peripheral blood. CDR3 amino acids: CASSRGQESSYEQYF. CDR3 DNA sequence: TGTGCCAGCAGCCGCGGACAGGAGAGCTCCTACGAGCAGTACTTC.